What follows are 10 T cell receptor beta chains derived from one specimen sequenced in a study of OX40 agonist ivuxolimab in advanced cancers. Here immunoSEQ multiplex PCR was the method, and the copy in TCRdb shows in-frame clones only, minus some. The sample records about 77,000 clones, about 84% being singletons. The sequencing used CD4+ or CD8+ T cells sorted from blood, collected in a trial of the OX40 agonist ivuxolimab. The receptors shown here come from an adult with an advanced solid tumor such as melanoma, head and neck, liver or kidney cancer.

This rearrangement joins TRBV4-1 to TRBJ2-7; perhaps TRBD2 as D (7 bases). Trimming pared 0 bases from V and 9 bases from J, leaving 21 bases between. In germline, CDR1 is MGHRA, CDR2 YSYEKL. CDR3 length: 16 amino acids. The DNA for the CDR3 is TGCGCCAGCAGCCAAGAGTCTGCGGGGGCTCCCTTTGGGCAGTACTTC. The encoded protein is CASSQESAGAPFGQYF.

The chain joins TRBV9 to TRBJ2-7, with 11 bases lining up with TRBD2. The CDR3 sequence is 15 residues long. V lost 3 bases to trimming and J lost 6 bases; unmatched junction nucleotides: 8. Germline-derived CDR1 and CDR2 are SGDLS and YYNGEE. The CDR3 DNA sequence: TGTGCCAGCAGCGAGGATAGCGGGAGGGATTTCGAGCAGTACTTC. Its translation is CASSEDSGRDFEQYF.

The rearrangement joins TRBV2 to TRBJ1-2; D gene uncertain. The V gene's germline CDR1 is SNHLY and CDR2 FYNNEI. The CDR3 has 13 amino acids. V lost 8 bases, J lost 3 bases, and 13 bases lay in between. CDR3 in DNA: TGTGCCAGCGGAAGGGAGTCGGACTATGGCTACACCTTC. Protein sequence: CASGRESDYGYTF.

The gene calls are TRBV7-8 and TRBJ2-7, with TRBD2 identical over 13 bases. This CDR3 comprises 15 residues. CDR1 is SGHVS and CDR2 is FQNEAQ in the germline V gene. After removal of 5 bases from V and 6 bases from J, the junction contained 7 bases not matched to a gene. CDR3 bases: TGTGCCAGCAGCCCCCAGACTAGCGGGGGGACCGAGCAGTACTTC. Encoded protein: CASSPQTSGGTEQYF.

CDR3 DNA: TGCGCCAGCAGCTTGGACGAGATCTATGGCTACACCTTC. Protein product: CASSLDEIYGYTF. The chain recombines TRBV5-1 with TRBJ1-2; D is uncertain. The CDR3 covers 13 residues. The germline CDR1 and CDR2 sequences are SGHRS and YFSETQ. Trimming took off 0 bases at V and 4 bases at J, with 7 bases between the two ends.

The V gene is TRBV5-1, the J gene TRBJ2-3; a possible D gene is TRBD2 (6 bases). Per the germline V gene, CDR1 is SGHRS and CDR2 is YFSETQ. CDR3 length: 15 amino acids. V lost 5 bases and J lost 5, with 18 bases in between. As DNA, the CDR3 is TGCGCCAGCAGACCCGATCCGGGAGCCCAAGATACGCAGTATTTT. Its translation: CASRPDPGAQDTQYF.

This chain links TRBV5-1 with TRBJ2-1, with 7 bases lining up with TRBD1. Germline values: CDR1 SGHRS, CDR2 YFSETQ. There are 13 residues in the CDR3. With 4 bases clipped from V and 5 bases from J, the junction kept 3 bases outside the gene matches. CDR3 DNA: TGCGCCAGCAGCCAGGGACAGAACAATGAGCAGTTCTTC. It encodes CASSQGQNNEQFF. Combining the CDR3 with reference TRBV5-1 and TRBJ2-1 gives the whole variable domain KAGVTQTPRYLIKTRGQQVTLSCSPISGHRSVSWYQQTPGQGLQFLFEYFSETQRNKGNFPGRFSGRQFSNSRSEMNVSTLELGDSALYLCASSQGQNNEQFFGPGTRLTVL.

V and J are TRBV19 and TRBJ2-7; maybe TRBD2 (5 bases). Trimming shortened V by 1 base and J by 2 bases, and 9 bases separated the two germline ends. This CDR3 contains 14 residues. Germline CDR1 LNHDA, CDR2 SQIVND (reference sequence). As DNA, the CDR3 is TGTGCCAGTAGTATAGGCGGAGGTGCCTACGAGCAGTACTTC. Protein sequence: CASSIGGGAYEQYF.

The rearrangement uses TRBV6-5 and TRBJ2-5, with 12 nucleotides matching TRBD2. The CDR3 spans 15 residues. The V gene end was trimmed by 6 bases and the J gene end by 0 bases; junction bases not matched to a gene: 2. CDR1 MNHEY and CDR2 SVGAGI come from the germline V gene. The CDR3 sequence is CASSRTSGDQETQYF. DNA of the CDR3: TGTGCCAGCAGCCGGACTAGCGGGGACCAAGAGACCCAGTACTTC.

The rearrangement uses TRBV7-9 and TRBJ2-2; 9 nucleotides agree with TRBD2. Germline V gene data show CDR1 as SEHNR and CDR2 as FQNEAQ (reference sequence). The CDR3 length is 14 residues. Germline trimming cut 3 bases from V and 7 bases from J; bases unmatched to any gene: 3. CDR3 DNA sequence: TGTGCCAGCAGCTTCCCGCGGGAGGGCGGGGAGCTGTTTTTT. It specifies CASSFPREGGELFF.